These T cell receptor beta chains were read from a single sample in a study of blood T cell repertoires in COVID-19. Sequenced by immunoSEQ multiplex PCR; TCRdb stores in-frame clones only, minus some. The table lists 180,000 or so clones, over 70% of them singletons. The sample comprised PBMCs or T cells enriched from blood (not recorded which). The receptors were gathered from a woman aged 55-70 years who had recovered from COVID-19. The CDR3 runs from the conserved cysteine through the conserved F or W. A D gene is named only where the DNA matches it firmly. A clone size is listed for some rows: how often the clone was seen (once, few, many), or a class if it is expanded.

>.|TRBV12-3/TRBV12-4|.|TRBJ1-1
TGTGCCAGCGGCCCGACAGACACTGAAGCTTTCTTT
CASGPTDTEAFF
>few|TRBV5-1|TRBD1|TRBJ2-1
TGCGCCAGCAGCTTGCTGGGACAGAGTCAGTTCTTC
CASSLLGQSQFF
>.|TRBV30|TRBD2|TRBJ2-5
TGTGCCTGGAGTTCCGGGACTAGCGTTTTGTCTGGAGAGACCCAGTACTTC
CAWSSGTSVLSGETQYF
>few|TRBV5-1|TRBD2|TRBJ2-5
TGCGCCAGCAGTCGGGGGGGCGTGGAGACCCAGTACTTC
CASSRGGVETQYF
>.|TRBV3-1/TRBV3-2|.|TRBJ2-1
TGTGCCAGCAGCCAAGGGGCTAGCTTGAGCTCCTACAATGAGCAGTTCTTC
CASSQGASLSSYNEQFF
>.|TRBV9|TRBD2|TRBJ2-5
TGTGCCAGCAGCGTAGGAGCAGCGGGGGGGCCAGGGGAGACCCAGTACTTC
CASSVGAAGGPGETQYF
>.|TRBV7-9|.|TRBJ1-3
TGTGCCAGCAGCTTAGTGCAGGGTACAGGAAACACCATATATTTT
CASSLVQGTGNTIYF
>once|TRBV5-1|TRBD1|TRBJ2-6
TGCGCCAGCAGCCAGGTATCCGGGACAGGGACCTCTGGGGCCAACGTCCTGACTTTC
CASSQVSGTGTSGANVLTF
>once|TRBV4-2|TRBD2|TRBJ2-7
TGTGCCAGCAGCCAAGATTCGCGGGGGGGCCTCGAGCAGTACTTC
CASSQDSRGGLEQYF
>.|TRBV7-3|.|TRBJ2-2
TGTGCCAGCAGCCCGCAGGACACCGGGGAGCTGTTTTTT
CASSPQDTGELFF
>.|TRBV11-2|TRBD1|TRBJ2-2
TGTGCCAGCAGCTCATGGGACAGGGGTAGAACCGGGGAGCTGTTTTTT
CASSSWDRGRTGELFF
>.|TRBV9|.|TRBJ2-2
TGTGCCAGCAGCGTAGGAATAGGGGACGGGGAGCTGTTTTTT
CASSVGIGDGELFF
>.|TRBV4-2|.|TRBJ1-4
TGTGCCAGCAGCCAAGGTCCCAGGGCTTCTAATGAAAAACTGTTTTTT
CASSQGPRASNEKLFF
>.|TRBV6-5|.|TRBJ1-2
TGTGCCAGCAGTTATACGGCGGCCCAAGCTAACTATGGCTACACCTTC
CASSYTAAQANYGYTF
>.|TRBV11-2|TRBD2|TRBJ2-1
TGTGCCAGCAGCGAGAAGGTGACTAGCGGCTACAATGAGCAGTTCTTC
CASSEKVTSGYNEQFF
>.|TRBV9|.|TRBJ1-3
TGTGCCAGCAGCGTAGGGCCCCTCAGGGACACCATATATTTT
CASSVGPLRDTIYF
>once|TRBV4-1|TRBD2|TRBJ2-7
TGCGCCAGCAGCCAAGAGGCCGGGACTAGCTCATATGGGCAGTACTTC
CASSQEAGTSSYGQYF
>once|TRBV13|.|TRBJ1-4
TGTGCCAGCAGGGAACAGGGTTCAACTAATGAAAAACTGTTTTTT
CASREQGSTNEKLFF
>.|TRBV7-2|.|TRBJ1-5
TGTGCCAGCAGCCGACAGTACAATCAGCCCCAGCATTTT
CASSRQYNQPQHF
>.|TRBV12-3/TRBV12-4|.|TRBJ1-1
TGTGCCAGCAGCCAGGGTGTGGTCACTGAAGCTTTCTTT
CASSQGVVTEAFF
>.|TRBV28|TRBD1|TRBJ1-5
TGTGCCAGCAGTCCAATCACCACAGGGGATCAGCCCCAGCATTTT
CASSPITTGDQPQHF
>.|TRBV19|.|TRBJ2-3
TGTGCCAGTAGTGACCCTGCCAGTCCGACACACACTAGCACAGATACGCAGTATTTT
CASSDPASPTHTSTDTQYF
>few|TRBV7-9|TRBD1|TRBJ1-1
TGTGCCAGCAGCTCCCGGACAGGGCTCACTGAAGCTTTCTTT
CASSSRTGLTEAFF
>once|TRBV5-4|.|TRBJ2-7
TGTGCCAGCAGCGCGGGACAGCTCGCGGGCGAGCAGTACTTC
CASSAGQLAGEQYF
>once|TRBV29-1|TRBD1|TRBJ1-1
TGCAGCGTTGATAGTTGGGGGACAGGGTACACTGAAGCTTTCTTT
CSVDSWGTGYTEAFF
>.|TRBV19|.|TRBJ2-3
TGTGCCAGTAGTATGGAGGGCAGAAATTCAGATACGCAGTATTTT
CASSMEGRNSDTQYF
>once|TRBV28|.|TRBJ1-2
TGTGCCAGCATGGCCCTGGGAGGGGCCATAGGCTACACCTTC
CASMALGGAIGYTF
>.|TRBV28|.|TRBJ2-7
TGTGCCAGCAGTTTATTTCGCAGGGGCCCTGAGCAGTACTTC
CASSLFRRGPEQYF
>.|TRBV28|.|TRBJ1-6
TGTGCCAGCGTTGGGGACATTCTCTTCCCCCACTTT
CASVGDILFPHF
>.|TRBV10-3|.|TRBJ2-2
TGTGCCATTCAGGGGGACTTTAACACCGGGGAGCTGTTTTTT
CAIQGDFNTGELFF
>.|TRBV3-1/TRBV3-2|.|TRBJ1-1
TGTGCCAGCAGCAACAGGGAACCCATTACTGAAGCTTTCTTT
CASSNREPITEAFF
>.|TRBV7-9|TRBD2|TRBJ2-1
TGTGCCAGCAGCCGGACTAGCGGGGGGGCAATTGAGCAGTTCTTC
CASSRTSGGAIEQFF
>once|TRBV10-3|.|TRBJ2-1
TGTGCCTCATGGGCCCGGGGGGCAGGTCGTGTGGATGAGCAGTTCTTC
CASWARGAGRVDEQFF
>.|TRBV29-1|TRBD1|TRBJ2-7
TGCAGCGTGGCTGGGACAGGGAGTCACTACGAGCAGTACTTC
CSVAGTGSHYEQYF
>.|TRBV15|TRBD1|TRBJ1-1
TGTGCCACCAGCAGGGGACAGCCGAGTGGGGCTTTCTTT
CATSRGQPSGAFF
>few|TRBV5-6|TRBD1|TRBJ1-1
TGTGCCAGCAGGCACAGGGGTGATACTGAAGCTTTCTTT
CASRHRGDTEAFF
>.|TRBV9|TRBD2|TRBJ2-2
TGTGCCAGCAGCGCTAGCGGGGGGGCCGGCGGGGAGCTGTTTTTT
CASSASGGAGGELFF
>.|TRBV5-1|TRBD2|TRBJ2-1
TGCGCCAGCAGCTCCACCGGGGCTAGCGGGACCAATGAGCAGTTCTTC
CASSSTGASGTNEQFF
>.|TRBV4-1|.|TRBJ1-3
TGCGCCAGCAGCCAAGGGGACAAAACTATATCTGGAAACACCATATATTTT
CASSQGDKTISGNTIYF
>.|TRBV3-1/TRBV3-2|TRBD1|TRBJ1-3
TGTGCCAGCAGCCGCCGGGACAGCTCTGGAAACACCATATATTTT
CASSRRDSSGNTIYF
>.|TRBV5-1|TRBD1|TRBJ1-4
TGCGCCAGCAGCGGGACAGGGGCTGCTAATGAAAAACTGTTTTTT
CASSGTGAANEKLFF
>.|TRBV21-1|.|TRBJ1-5
TGTGCCAGTAGGCGGGAGGGAGTGGTTGATCAGCCCCAGCATTTT
CASRREGVVDQPQHF
>.|TRBV19|TRBD2|TRBJ2-7
TGTGCCAGTAGCCGATACGGGAGGGACTACGAGCAGTACTTC
CASSRYGRDYEQYF
>.|TRBV7-2|.|TRBJ2-5
TGTGCCAGCAGCCGTGGGGACTACCAAGAGACCCAGTACTTC
CASSRGDYQETQYF
>.|TRBV3-1/TRBV3-2|.|TRBJ2-7
TGTGCCAGCAGCCAAGATAGAACGTCGTTCTCCGAGCAGTACTTC
CASSQDRTSFSEQYF
>.|TRBV5-1|TRBD1|TRBJ2-1
TGCGCCAGCAGCCTGGGACAGAGCTCCTACAATGAGCAGTTCTTC
CASSLGQSSYNEQFF
>.|TRBV19|TRBD1|TRBJ1-2
TGTGCCAGTAGTCAGGAGACAGGGAACTATGGCTACACCTTC
CASSQETGNYGYTF
>.|TRBV10-3|TRBD1|TRBJ1-5
TGTGCCATCAGTGAGTTGGAGGGGGCAAATCAGCCCCAGCATTTT
CAISELEGANQPQHF
>.|TRBV6-5|.|TRBJ1-2
TGTGCCAGCAGTTACTATCAGCGCGACTATGGCTACACCTTC
CASSYYQRDYGYTF
>.|TRBV5-6|.|TRBJ2-5
TGTGCCAGCAGCCTACTCAGGGGAGGGGAGACCCAGTACTTC
CASSLLRGGETQYF
>few|TRBV5-1|TRBD1|TRBJ2-7
TGCGCCAGCAGCCTGACAGGACAGGGGAGTGAGCAGTACTTC
CASSLTGQGSEQYF
>.|TRBV27|TRBD1|TRBJ1-2
TGTGCCAGCAGTCCCCGGGACAGGGACAATGGCTACACCTTC
CASSPRDRDNGYTF
>.|TRBV28|.|TRBJ1-1
TGTGCCAGCAGTCGGTGGTCCACTGAAGCTTTCTTT
CASSRWSTEAFF
>.|TRBV7-3|TRBD1|TRBJ2-6
TGTGCCAGCAGCTCCATTCCGGGACAGGGGGCGTCTGGGGCCAACGTCCTGACTTTC
CASSSIPGQGASGANVLTF